This TCR beta chain was recovered during a study of T cells after yellow fever vaccination. Template-switching 5'RACE yielded the TCR cDNA; a universal primer site and UMIs were added in the process. One entry per CDR3 protein, called by TCRdb with MiXCR from the 5' RACE reads. Of approximately 600,000 distinct CDR3 sequences in the sample, roughly an eighth were seen once. Only one count was recorded for this clonotype. This TCR derives from a man aged 30 to 39 who received the YFV17D yellow fever vaccine. The specimen was PBMCs, collected on the day of the yellow fever booster vaccination.

CDR3 sequence: CASSLSAWGLAGVEQYF. The CDR3 DNA reads as TGTGCCAGCAGTTTATCGGCCTGGGGACTAGCGGGAGTCGAGCAGTACTTC. The chain carries TRBV27 and TRBJ2-7, with 14 positions matching TRBD2. Germline V lookup: CDR1 MNHEY, CDR2 SMNVEV (reference sequence). CDR3 length equals 17 residues. V trimming: 0 bases; J trimming: 6 bases; junction bases outside the gene matches: 7.